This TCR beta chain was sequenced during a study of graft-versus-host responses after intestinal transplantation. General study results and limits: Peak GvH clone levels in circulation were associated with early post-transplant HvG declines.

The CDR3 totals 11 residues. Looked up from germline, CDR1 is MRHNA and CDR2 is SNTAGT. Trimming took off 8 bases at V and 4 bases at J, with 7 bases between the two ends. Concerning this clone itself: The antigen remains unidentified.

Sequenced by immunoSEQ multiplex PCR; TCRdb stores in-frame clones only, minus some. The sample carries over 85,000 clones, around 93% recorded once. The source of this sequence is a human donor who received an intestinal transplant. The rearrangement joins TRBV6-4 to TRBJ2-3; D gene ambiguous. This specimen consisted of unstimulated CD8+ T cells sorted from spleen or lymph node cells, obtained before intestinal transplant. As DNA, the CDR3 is TGTGCCAGCCTTACATCAGATACGCAGTATTTT. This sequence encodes CASLTSDTQYF.